The clone carrying this TCR beta chain came up a few times. Primers used in a second PCR of roughly 6 to 12 cycles were a sample-barcoded 5' primer and a J-beta primer mix. TCRdb re-derived calls from the 5' RACE reads in MiXCR, one entry per CDR3 protein. Of more than 550,000 distinct CDR3 sequences detected, about a fifth appear once; the ten largest clones hold roughly a fifth. This specimen belongs to a study of blood T cells in healthy people across ages. Trimming shortened V by 6 bases and J by 0 bases, and 12 bases separated the two germline ends. The CDR3 is made up of 15 amino acids. Germline CDR1 is WSHSY and CDR2 is SAAADI.

The sequenced sample was blood. The J gene is TRBJ2-1, the V gene TRBV10-2; no clear D gene. This receptor was taken from a man aged 70 or older in good health. The DNA for the CDR3 is TGCGCCAGCAGAAATAACTACCTCTCCTACAATGAGCAGTTCTTC. Translation gives CASRNNYLSYNEQFF.